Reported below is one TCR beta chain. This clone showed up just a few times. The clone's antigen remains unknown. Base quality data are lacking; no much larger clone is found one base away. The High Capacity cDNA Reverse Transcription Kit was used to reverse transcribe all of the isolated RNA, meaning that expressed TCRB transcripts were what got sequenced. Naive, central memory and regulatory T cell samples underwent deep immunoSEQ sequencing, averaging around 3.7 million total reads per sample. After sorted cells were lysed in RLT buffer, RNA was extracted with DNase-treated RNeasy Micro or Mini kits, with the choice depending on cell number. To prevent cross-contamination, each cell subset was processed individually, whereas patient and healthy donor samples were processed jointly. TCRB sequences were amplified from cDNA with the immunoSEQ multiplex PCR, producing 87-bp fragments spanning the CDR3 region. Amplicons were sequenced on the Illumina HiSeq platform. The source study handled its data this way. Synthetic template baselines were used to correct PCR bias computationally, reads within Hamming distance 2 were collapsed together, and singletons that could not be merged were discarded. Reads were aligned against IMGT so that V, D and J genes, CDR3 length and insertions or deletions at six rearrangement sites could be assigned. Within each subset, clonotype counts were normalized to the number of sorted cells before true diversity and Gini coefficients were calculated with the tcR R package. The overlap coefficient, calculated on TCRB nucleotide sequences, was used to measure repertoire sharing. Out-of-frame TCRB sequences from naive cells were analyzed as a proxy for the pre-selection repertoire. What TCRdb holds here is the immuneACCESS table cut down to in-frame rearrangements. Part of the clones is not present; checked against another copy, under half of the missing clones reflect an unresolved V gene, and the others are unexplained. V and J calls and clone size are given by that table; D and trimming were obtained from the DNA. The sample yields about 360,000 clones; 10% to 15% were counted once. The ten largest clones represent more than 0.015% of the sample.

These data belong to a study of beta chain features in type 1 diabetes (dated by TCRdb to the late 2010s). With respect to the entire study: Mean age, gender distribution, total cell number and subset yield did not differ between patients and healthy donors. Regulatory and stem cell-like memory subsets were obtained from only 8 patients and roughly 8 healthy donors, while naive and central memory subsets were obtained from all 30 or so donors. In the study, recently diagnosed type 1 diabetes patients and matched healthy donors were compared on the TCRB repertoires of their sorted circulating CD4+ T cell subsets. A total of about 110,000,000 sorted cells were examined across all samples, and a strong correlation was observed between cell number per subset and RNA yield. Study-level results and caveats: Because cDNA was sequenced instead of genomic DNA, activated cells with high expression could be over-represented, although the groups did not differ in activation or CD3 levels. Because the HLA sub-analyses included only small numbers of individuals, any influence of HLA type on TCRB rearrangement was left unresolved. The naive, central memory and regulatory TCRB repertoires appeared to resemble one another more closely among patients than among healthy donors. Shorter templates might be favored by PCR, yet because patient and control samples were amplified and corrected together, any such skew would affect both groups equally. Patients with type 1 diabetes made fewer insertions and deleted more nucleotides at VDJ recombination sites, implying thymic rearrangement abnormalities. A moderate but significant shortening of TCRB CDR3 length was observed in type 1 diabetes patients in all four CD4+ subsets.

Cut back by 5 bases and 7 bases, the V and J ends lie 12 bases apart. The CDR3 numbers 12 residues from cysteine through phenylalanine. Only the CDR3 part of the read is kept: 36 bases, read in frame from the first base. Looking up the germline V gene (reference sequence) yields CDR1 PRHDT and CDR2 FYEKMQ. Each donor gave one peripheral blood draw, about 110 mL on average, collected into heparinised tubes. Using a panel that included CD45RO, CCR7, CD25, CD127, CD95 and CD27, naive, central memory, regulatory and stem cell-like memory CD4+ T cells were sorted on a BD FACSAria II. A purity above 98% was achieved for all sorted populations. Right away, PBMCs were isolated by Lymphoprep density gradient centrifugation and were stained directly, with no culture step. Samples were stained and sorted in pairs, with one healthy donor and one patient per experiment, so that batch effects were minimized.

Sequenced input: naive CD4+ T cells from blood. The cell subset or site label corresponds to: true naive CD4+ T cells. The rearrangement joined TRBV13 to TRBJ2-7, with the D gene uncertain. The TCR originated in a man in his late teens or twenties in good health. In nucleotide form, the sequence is TGTGCCAGCAGCCCTAACCTAGGTGAGCAGTACTTC. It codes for CASSPNLGEQYF.